A single sample gave rise to the 24 T cell receptor beta chains below, sequenced in a study of cytomegalovirus exposure and HLA in healthy donors (dated by TCRdb to the late 2010s). The library was obtained by the immunoSEQ multiplex PCR assay. For the multiplex PCR, a mixture combining 60 forward primers for TCR Vbeta segments and 13 reverse primers for TCR Jbeta segments was used. TCRdb obtained this table from immuneACCESS and retained in-frame rearrangements with V and J assigned. These tables miss some clones; where compared with another copy, unresolved V genes account for less than half of the shortfall, and the remainder is unexplained. This sample's table contains over 110,000 clones. The top ten constitute 0.75% to 1% of the sample. Sequenced: PBMCs. These receptor sequences come from a male donor in good health and CMV-seronegative.

The V call is TRBV7-9, the J call TRBJ2-7; 9 positions agree with TRBD1. CDR1 and CDR2 (germline): SEHNR, FQNEAQ (reference sequence). The CDR3 has 15 residues. V was clipped by 5 bases and J by 0 bases; unmatched bases: 5. CDR3 sequence: CASSQRDRASYEQYF. CDR3 DNA: TGTGCCAGCAGCCAGAGGGACAGGGCCTCCTACGAGCAGTACTTC. The full variable domain, completed using reference TRBV7-9 and TRBJ2-7, is DTGVSQNPRHKITKRGQNVTFRCDPISEHNRLYWYRQTLGQGPEFLTYFQNEAQLEKSRLLSDRFSAERPKGSFSTLEIQRTEQGDSAMYLCASSQRDRASYEQYFGPGTRLTVT.

The rearrangement joins TRBV27 to TRBJ2-2; tentative D call: TRBD1 (6 bases). V was shortened by 2 bases and J by 1 base, with 20 bases between the two germline ends. The germline CDR1 and CDR2 sequences are MNHEY and SMNVEV (reference sequence). The CDR3 is 19 residues long. As DNA, the CDR3 is TGTGCCAGCAGTTTAGTTTTTGGGTCGGGACACAAGAACACCGGGGAGCTGTTTTTT. It is translated as CASSLVFGSGHKNTGELFF.

V gene TRBV19 combines with J gene TRBJ2-1; 8 bases match TRBD2. Germline V gene data show CDR1 as LNHDA and CDR2 as SQIVND (reference sequence). Trimming at V came to 3 bases and at J to 0 bases, leaving 7 bases not matched to a gene. The CDR3 sequence is 17 residues long. The CDR3 bases are TGTGCCAGTAGTATGGGGCCCGGGACTAGCTCCTACAATGAGCAGTTCTTC. Its protein product is CASSMGPGTSSYNEQFF.

Regarding this clone: The sample contains more than one DNA sequence encoding this CDR3. Here the CDR3 DNA reads TGTGCCAGCAGTACCTATAGCAATCAGCCCCAGCATTTT. As protein: CASSTYSNQPQHF. This chain joins TRBV27 and TRBJ1-5, with D hard to call. Deletions cut 5 bases from V and 0 bases from J, with 5 bases between. Germline V gives CDR1 MNHEY, CDR2 SMNVEV (reference sequence). This CDR3 comprises 13 residues.

This chain links TRBV30 with TRBJ2-3, with D possibly matching TRBD1 (6 bases). CDR1 is GTSNPN and CDR2 is SVGIG in the germline V gene (reference sequence). V lost 1 base and J 2 bases, leaving 10 bases between the germline ends. CDR3 size: 14 residues. Here the CDR3 DNA reads TGTGCCTGGAGTGAGACAGGAAACACAGATACGCAGTATTTT. The encoded protein is CAWSETGNTDTQYF.

CDR3: CATSRGQGPYEQYF. Written as DNA, the CDR3 is TGTGCCACCAGCAGAGGACAGGGACCCTACGAGCAGTACTTC. This sequence joins TRBV15 and TRBJ2-7, with 7 bases lining up with TRBD1. Unmatched junction bases numbered 2, after V lost 1 base and J lost 2 bases. Germline V gene data show CDR1 as LNHNV and CDR2 as YYDKDF (reference sequence). This CDR3 is 14 amino acids long.

This chain links TRBV19 with TRBJ1-5, with 9 bases that match TRBD1. Germline V CDR1 and CDR2: LNHDA, SQIVND (reference sequence). This CDR3 region has 16 residues. Unmatched junction bases numbered 14, after V lost 8 bases and J lost 6 bases. CDR3 nucleotides: TGTGCCAGTTCAAATCTCCGGGACAGGGTGTCTCAGCCCCAGCATTTT. Its translation: CASSNLRDRVSQPQHF.

This chain links TRBV5-1 with TRBJ1-2, with 7 positions matching TRBD1. Germline values: CDR1 SGHRS, CDR2 YFSETQ. The CDR3 extends over 14 amino acids. Trimming at V came to 2 bases and at J to 6 bases, leaving 7 bases not matched to a gene. CDR3 amino acids: CASSLSQGKNGYTF. In DNA form, the CDR3 reads TGCGCCAGCAGCTTATCACAGGGGAAAAATGGCTACACCTTC.

The chain joins TRBV5-1 to TRBJ1-5, with TRBD1 matching 9 bases. From germline, CDR1 is SGHRS and CDR2 YFSETQ. V lost 5 bases to trimming and J lost 4 bases; unmatched junction nucleotides: 4. The CDR3 spans 14 residues. DNA of the CDR3: TGCGCCAGCAGTCCGGACAGGGGAAATCAGCCCCAGCATTTT. It codes for CASSPDRGNQPQHF.

The J gene is TRBJ2-7, the V gene TRBV5-8; 9 bases fit TRBD1. Germline V gene data show CDR1 as SGHTS and CDR2 as YDEGEE. V dropped 7 bases and J dropped 2; count of bases not matched to a gene: 7. The CDR3 spans 14 residues. CDR3 sequence: CASGTGTGTYEQYF. CDR3 DNA sequence: TGTGCCAGCGGGACCGGGACAGGGACCTACGAGCAGTACTTC.

J is TRBJ2-5 and V is TRBV30; D not certain. This CDR3 region has 13 residues. V was clipped by 0 bases and J by 2 bases, with 7 bases between them. The germline V gene encodes CDR1 GTSNPN and CDR2 SVGIG (reference sequence). The CDR3 sequence: CAWSVWQQETQYF. The CDR3 nucleotides are TGTGCCTGGAGTGTATGGCAGCAAGAGACCCAGTACTTC.

The chain carries TRBV30 and TRBJ1-6; D not resolved. Germline V CDR1 and CDR2: GTSNPN, SVGIG (reference sequence). The V and J ends lost 1 base and 0 bases respectively, with 25 bases between them. The CDR3 has 21 amino acids. CDR3 region: CAWSAPTGSFAPSSYNSPLHF. CDR3 DNA: TGTGCCTGGAGTGCCCCCACCGGGTCATTCGCCCCGAGCTCCTATAATTCACCCCTCCACTTT.

V is TRBV25-1 and J is TRBJ2-2, with a tentative D call TRBD2 (5 bases). Trimming took off 6 bases at V and 3 bases at J, with 14 bases between the two ends. The length of the CDR3 is 15 residues. The germline V gene encodes CDR1 MGHDK and CDR2 SYGVNS. This CDR3 reads CASRGIGSDTGELFF. The CDR3 nucleotides read TGTGCCAGCAGGGGTATTGGGAGCGACACCGGGGAGCTGTTTTTT.

This chain uses TRBV7-2 with TRBJ2-7, with D possibly TRBD2 on 6 matching bases. Germline CDR1 reads SGHTA; CDR2 reads FQGNSA. V was shortened by 5 bases and J by 2 bases, with 13 bases between the two germline ends. This CDR3 has 14 amino acids. This CDR3 is CASSAGLATYEQYF. Here the CDR3 DNA reads TGTGCCAGCAGCGCGGGGCTAGCCACCTACGAGCAGTACTTC.

This chain connects TRBV19 to TRBJ1-2; tentatively, D is TRBD1 (5 bases). The CDR3 covers 14 residues. CDR1 and CDR2 from the germline V gene are LNHDA and SQIVND (reference sequence). The V end was cut by 1 base, the J end by 4 bases, with 10 bases between. As DNA, the CDR3 is TGTGCCAGTAGTATAGCATGGGGACTCTATGGCTACACCTTC. It encodes CASSIAWGLYGYTF.

The V call is TRBV18, the J call TRBJ1-2, with 8 nucleotides matching TRBD1. This CDR3 contains 17 residues. After removal of 0 bases from V and 6 bases from J, the junction contained 12 bases not matched to a gene. Germline V gives CDR1 KGHSH, CDR2 LQKENI. The CDR3 here is CASSPPKGAGGEDGYTF. CDR3 nucleotides: TGTGCCAGCTCACCACCTAAAGGGGCAGGGGGCGAGGATGGCTACACCTTC.

The chain joins TRBV19 to TRBJ1-3; D is undetermined. Trimming removed 1 base at V and 2 bases at J, with 9 bases between. This CDR3 has 15 residues. Germline lookup yields CDR1 LNHDA and CDR2 SQIVND (reference sequence). The CDR3 region is CASSIAGSPGNTIYF. CDR3 nucleotide sequence: TGTGCCAGTAGTATAGCGGGTTCTCCTGGAAACACCATATATTTT. Variable domain in full (rest from reference TRBV19 and TRBJ1-3): DGGITQSPKYLFRKEGQNVTLSCEQNLNHDAMYWYRQDPGQGLRLIYYSQIVNDFQKGDIAEGYSVSREKKESFPLTVTSAQKNPTAFYLCASSIAGSPGNTIYFGEGSWLTVV.

The chain combines TRBV5-1 with TRBJ2-4, with 9 bases that match TRBD1. Germline trimming cut 4 bases from V and 8 bases from J; bases unmatched to any gene: 16. This CDR3 comprises 17 residues. Germline assignment: CDR1 SGHRS and CDR2 YFSETQ. CDR3 residues: CASSLDAGTGRGDIQYF. In DNA form, the CDR3 reads TGCGCCAGCAGCCTCGATGCCGGGACAGGGAGGGGGGACATTCAGTACTTC.

The V and J genes are TRBV29-1 and TRBJ1-2; TRBD1 aligns across 8 bases. The germline V gene has CDR1 SQVTM and CDR2 ANQGSEA. The trim removed 7 bases at V and 7 bases at J, leaving 8 bases unmatched. The length of the CDR3 is 12 residues. The CDR3 loop is CSARTGYGGYTF. The CDR3 region has the DNA TGCAGCGCCCGGACAGGGTACGGTGGCTACACCTTC.

V gene TRBV5-1 combines with J gene TRBJ2-2; TRBD2 matches at 10 bases. CDR1 SGHRS and CDR2 YFSETQ come from the germline V gene. This CDR3 contains 17 residues. Trimming removed 2 bases from V and 4 bases from J; junction bases left unmatched: 8. The CDR3 DNA is TGCGCCAGCAGCTTCAAGGAACTAGCGGGGCTCACCGGGGAGCTGTTTTTT. Protein: CASSFKELAGLTGELFF.

The chain recombines TRBV27 with TRBJ2-1; possibly TRBD1 for D (6 bases). Germline V CDR1 and CDR2: MNHEY, SMNVEV (reference sequence). V shed 5 bases and J shed 4 bases, with 18 bases lying between them. This CDR3 is 16 amino acids long. CDR3 region: CASSDLAGVTYNEQFF. In nucleotides, the CDR3 is TGTGCCAGCAGTGATCTAGCAGGGGTGACTTACAATGAGCAGTTCTTC.

Here the CDR3 DNA reads TGCGCCAGCAGCTTGGCAGGGGGCACGGGGTCCGAGCAGTACTTC. This gives the protein CASSLAGGTGSEQYF. The rearrangement uses TRBV5-1 and TRBJ2-7; 8 nucleotides line up with TRBD1. Germline CDR1 reads SGHRS; CDR2 reads YFSETQ. The V segment lost 0 bases and the J segment 6 bases; nucleotides outside the gene matches: 8. This CDR3 has 15 amino acids. The full variable domain, completed using reference TRBV5-1 and TRBJ2-7, is KAGVTQTPRYLIKTRGQQVTLSCSPISGHRSVSWYQQTPGQGLQFLFEYFSETQRNKGNFPGRFSGRQFSNSRSEMNVSTLELGDSALYLCASSLAGGTGSEQYFGPGTRLTVT.

The chain employs TRBV10-3 and TRBJ2-7; TRBD2 is a possible D gene (5 bases). The V end lost 3 bases, the J end lost 3 bases, and 12 bases lay between the germline ends. The CDR3 contains 14 residues. CDR1 and CDR2 (germline): ENHRY, SYGVKD. The CDR3 protein is CAISDVTDFYEQYF. The CDR3 DNA sequence: TGTGCCATCAGTGATGTGACGGACTTCTACGAGCAGTACTTC.

The rearrangement uses TRBV28 and TRBJ1-3, with TRBD1 identical over 9 bases. The CDR3 length is 17 residues. Per the germline V gene, CDR1 is MDHEN and CDR2 is SYDVKM. V shed 4 bases and J 4 bases; nucleotides not matched to a gene: 11. The CDR3 DNA follows: TGTGCCAGCAGTTCGCTATCACCGGACAGGGGAGGAAACACCATATATTTT. Translation: CASSSLSPDRGGNTIYF.